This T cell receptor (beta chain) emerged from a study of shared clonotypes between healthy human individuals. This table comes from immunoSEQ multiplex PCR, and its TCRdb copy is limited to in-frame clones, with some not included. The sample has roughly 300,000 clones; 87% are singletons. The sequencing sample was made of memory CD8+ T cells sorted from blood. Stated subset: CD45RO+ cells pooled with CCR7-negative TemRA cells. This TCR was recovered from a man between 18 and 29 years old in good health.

As DNA, the CDR3 is TGTGCCAGCAGTGAGGCAGGGGTAGGCTATGGCTACACCTTC. Residues: CASSEAGVGYGYTF. V and J are TRBV2 and TRBJ1-2; D may be TRBD1 (6 bases). The germline V gene has CDR1 SNHLY and CDR2 FYNNEI. The germline V and J ends were trimmed by 3 bases and 4 bases, with 12 bases remaining between them. The CDR3 runs to 14 residues.